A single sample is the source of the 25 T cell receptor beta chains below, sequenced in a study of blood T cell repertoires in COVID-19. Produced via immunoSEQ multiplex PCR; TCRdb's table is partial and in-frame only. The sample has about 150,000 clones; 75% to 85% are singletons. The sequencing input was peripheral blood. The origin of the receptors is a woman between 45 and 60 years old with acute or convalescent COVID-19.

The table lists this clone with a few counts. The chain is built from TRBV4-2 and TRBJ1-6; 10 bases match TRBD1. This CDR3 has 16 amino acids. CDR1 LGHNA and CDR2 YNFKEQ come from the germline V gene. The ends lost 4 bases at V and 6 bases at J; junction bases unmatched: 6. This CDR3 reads CASSLLDRGFNSPLHF. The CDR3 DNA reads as TGTGCCAGCAGCCTCTTGGACAGGGGGTTTAATTCACCCCTCCACTTT.

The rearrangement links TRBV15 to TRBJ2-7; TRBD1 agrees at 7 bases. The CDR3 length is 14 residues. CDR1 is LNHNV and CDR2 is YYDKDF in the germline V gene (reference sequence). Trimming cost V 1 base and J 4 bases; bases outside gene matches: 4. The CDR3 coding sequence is TGTGCCACCAGCAGAGGTCAGGGGGAATACGAGCAGTACTTC. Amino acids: CATSRGQGEYEQYF.

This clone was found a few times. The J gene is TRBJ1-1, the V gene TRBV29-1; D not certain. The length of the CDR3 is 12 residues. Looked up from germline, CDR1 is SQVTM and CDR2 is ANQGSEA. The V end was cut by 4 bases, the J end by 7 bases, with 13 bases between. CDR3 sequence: CSVGNPGGEAFF. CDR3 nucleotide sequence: TGCAGCGTTGGAAACCCCGGCGGTGAAGCTTTCTTT.

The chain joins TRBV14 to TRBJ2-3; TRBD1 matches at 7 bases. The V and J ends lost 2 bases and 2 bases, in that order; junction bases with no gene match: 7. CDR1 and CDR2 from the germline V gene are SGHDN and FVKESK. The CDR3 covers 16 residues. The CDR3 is CASSQPPDRSTDTQYF. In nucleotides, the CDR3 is TGTGCCAGCAGCCAACCCCCGGACAGGTCCACAGATACGCAGTATTTT.

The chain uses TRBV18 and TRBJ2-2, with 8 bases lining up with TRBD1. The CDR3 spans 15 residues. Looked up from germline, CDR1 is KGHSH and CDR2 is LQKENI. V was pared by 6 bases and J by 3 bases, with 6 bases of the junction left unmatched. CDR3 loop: CASSLGQGDTGELFF. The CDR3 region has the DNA TGTGCCAGCTCGTTAGGACAGGGCGACACCGGGGAGCTGTTTTTT.

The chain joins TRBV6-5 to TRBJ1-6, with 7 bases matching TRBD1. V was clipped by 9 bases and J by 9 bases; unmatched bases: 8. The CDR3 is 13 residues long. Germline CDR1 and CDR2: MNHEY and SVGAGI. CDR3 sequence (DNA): TGTGCCAGTAGGGGGCGGAGGAGTTCACCCCTCCACTTT. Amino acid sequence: CASRGRRSSPLHF.

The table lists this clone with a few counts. CDR3 DNA: TGTGCCAGCAGCTTGACAGGGATGACTGAAGCTTTCTTT. This encodes CASSLTGMTEAFF. The chain joins TRBV7-2 to TRBJ1-1, with TRBD1 matching 7 bases. The CDR3 has 13 residues. After removal of 3 bases from V and 5 bases from J, the junction contained 3 bases not matched to a gene. Germline lookup yields CDR1 SGHTA and CDR2 FQGNSA.

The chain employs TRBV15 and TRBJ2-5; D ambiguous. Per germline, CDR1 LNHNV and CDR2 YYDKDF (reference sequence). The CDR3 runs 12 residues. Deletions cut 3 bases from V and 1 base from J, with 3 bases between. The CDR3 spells CATSSRQETQYF. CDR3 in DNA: TGTGCCACCAGCAGCCGCCAAGAGACCCAGTACTTC.

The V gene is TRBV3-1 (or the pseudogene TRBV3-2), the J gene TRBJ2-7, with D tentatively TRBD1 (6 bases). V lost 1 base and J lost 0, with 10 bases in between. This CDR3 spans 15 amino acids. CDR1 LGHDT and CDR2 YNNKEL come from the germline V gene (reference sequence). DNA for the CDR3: TGTGCCAGCAGCCAAGCCCAGGGGTCCTCCTACGAGCAGTACTTC. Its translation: CASSQAQGSSYEQYF.

CDR3 loop: CASGLDRNNSPLHF. Here the CDR3 DNA reads TGTGCTAGTGGTTTGGACAGGAATAATTCACCCCTCCACTTT. This chain joins TRBV12-5 and TRBJ1-6, with a tentative D call TRBD1 (5 bases). Trimming stripped 1 base from V and 5 bases from J, with 6 bases between. The CDR3 spans 14 residues. Germline lookup yields CDR1 LGHNT and CDR2 FRNRAP.

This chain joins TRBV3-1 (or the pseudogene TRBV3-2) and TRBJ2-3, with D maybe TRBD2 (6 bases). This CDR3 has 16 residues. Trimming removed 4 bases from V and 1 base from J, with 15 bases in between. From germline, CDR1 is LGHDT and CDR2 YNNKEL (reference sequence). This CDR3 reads CASSPAASVGTDTQYF. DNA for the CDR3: TGTGCCAGCAGCCCAGCGGCTAGCGTGGGCACAGATACGCAGTATTTT.

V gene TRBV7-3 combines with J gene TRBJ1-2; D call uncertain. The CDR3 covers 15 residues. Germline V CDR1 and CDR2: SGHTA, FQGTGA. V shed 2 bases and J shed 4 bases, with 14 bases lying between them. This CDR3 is CASSLGADSSYGYTF. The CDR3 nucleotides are TGTGCCAGCAGCTTAGGAGCAGATTCGAGCTATGGCTACACCTTC.

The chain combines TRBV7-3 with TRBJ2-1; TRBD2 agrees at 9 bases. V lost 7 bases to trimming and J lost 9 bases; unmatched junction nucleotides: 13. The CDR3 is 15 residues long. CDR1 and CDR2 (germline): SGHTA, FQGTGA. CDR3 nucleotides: TGTGCCAGCACCCAACCGGGACTAGCTGGGGGTGAGCAGTTCTTC. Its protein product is CASTQPGLAGGEQFF.

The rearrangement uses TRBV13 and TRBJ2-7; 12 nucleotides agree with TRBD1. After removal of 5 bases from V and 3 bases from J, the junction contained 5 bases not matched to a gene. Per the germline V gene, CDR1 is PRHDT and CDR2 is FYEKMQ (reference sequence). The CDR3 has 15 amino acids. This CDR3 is CASSPGQGAFYEQYF. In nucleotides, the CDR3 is TGTGCCAGCAGCCCGGGACAGGGGGCGTTCTACGAGCAGTACTTC.

CDR3: CASSYLLDLTGTQPQHF. CDR3 bases: TGTGCCAGCAGTTACCTACTAGATTTGACAGGGACTCAGCCCCAGCATTTT. The rearrangement joins TRBV6-2 or TRBV6-3 to TRBJ1-5; 7 bases agree with TRBD1. Germline lookup yields CDR1 MNHEY and CDR2 SVGEGT. The length of the CDR3 is 17 residues. Trimming at V came to 2 bases and at J to 6 bases, leaving 13 bases not matched to a gene.

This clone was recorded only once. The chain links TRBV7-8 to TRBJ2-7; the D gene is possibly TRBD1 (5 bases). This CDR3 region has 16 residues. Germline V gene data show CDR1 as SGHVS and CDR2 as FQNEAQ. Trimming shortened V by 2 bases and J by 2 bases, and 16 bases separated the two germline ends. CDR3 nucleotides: TGTGCCAGCAGCTTATTAGGTTCAGGGTCGACCTACGAGCAGTACTTC. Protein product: CASSLLGSGSTYEQYF.

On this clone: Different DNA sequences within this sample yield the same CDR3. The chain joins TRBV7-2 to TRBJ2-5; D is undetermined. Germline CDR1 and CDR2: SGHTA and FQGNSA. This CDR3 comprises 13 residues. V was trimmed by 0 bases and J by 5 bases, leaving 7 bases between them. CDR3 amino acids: CASSLAPRETQYF. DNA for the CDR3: TGTGCCAGCAGCTTAGCCCCCCGGGAGACCCAGTACTTC.

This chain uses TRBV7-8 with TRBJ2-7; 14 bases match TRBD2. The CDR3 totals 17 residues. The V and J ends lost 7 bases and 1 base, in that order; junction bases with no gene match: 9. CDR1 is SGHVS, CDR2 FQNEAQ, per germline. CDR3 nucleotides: TGTGCCAGCAAAACAGACGGACTAGCGGGGGGATCCTACGAGCAGTACTTC. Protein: CASKTDGLAGGSYEQYF.

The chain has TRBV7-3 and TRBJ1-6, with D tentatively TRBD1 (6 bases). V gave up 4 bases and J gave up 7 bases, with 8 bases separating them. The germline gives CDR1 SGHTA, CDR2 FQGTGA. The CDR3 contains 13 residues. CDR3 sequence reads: CASSSQGNSPLHF. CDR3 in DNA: TGTGCCAGCAGCTCCCAGGGGAATTCACCCCTCCACTTT.

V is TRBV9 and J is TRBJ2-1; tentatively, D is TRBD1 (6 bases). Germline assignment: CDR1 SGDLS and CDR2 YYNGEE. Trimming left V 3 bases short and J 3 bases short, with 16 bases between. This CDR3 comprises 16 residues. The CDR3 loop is CASSARTETVYNEQFF. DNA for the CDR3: TGTGCCAGCAGCGCTAGGACAGAAACTGTCTACAATGAGCAGTTCTTC.

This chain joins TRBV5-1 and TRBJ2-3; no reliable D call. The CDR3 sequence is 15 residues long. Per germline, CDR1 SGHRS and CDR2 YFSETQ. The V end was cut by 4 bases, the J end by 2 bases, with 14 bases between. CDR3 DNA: TGCGCCAGCAGCCCCCGAGACACCTCCACAGATACGCAGTATTTT. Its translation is CASSPRDTSTDTQYF.

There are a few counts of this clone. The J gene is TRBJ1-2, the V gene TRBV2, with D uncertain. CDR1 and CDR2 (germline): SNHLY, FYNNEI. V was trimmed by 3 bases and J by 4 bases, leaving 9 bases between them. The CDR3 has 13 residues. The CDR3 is CASSDATRYGYTF. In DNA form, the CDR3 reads TGTGCCAGCAGTGACGCTACCCGCTATGGCTACACCTTC.

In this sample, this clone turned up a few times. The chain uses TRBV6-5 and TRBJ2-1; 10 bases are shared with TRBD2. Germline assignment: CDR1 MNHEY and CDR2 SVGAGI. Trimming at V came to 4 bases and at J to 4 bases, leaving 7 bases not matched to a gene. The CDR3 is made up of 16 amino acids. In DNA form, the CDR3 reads TGTGCCAGCAGTTCCGACCCTAGCGGGGGTTACAATGAGCAGTTCTTC. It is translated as CASSSDPSGGYNEQFF.

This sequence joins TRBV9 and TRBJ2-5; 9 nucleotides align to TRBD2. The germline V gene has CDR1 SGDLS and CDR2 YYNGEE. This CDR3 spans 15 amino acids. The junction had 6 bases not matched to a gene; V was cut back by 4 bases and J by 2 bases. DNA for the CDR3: TGTGCCAGCAGCCGTCAGGCGGGAGGGCAAGAGACCCAGTACTTC. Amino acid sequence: CASSRQAGGQETQYF.

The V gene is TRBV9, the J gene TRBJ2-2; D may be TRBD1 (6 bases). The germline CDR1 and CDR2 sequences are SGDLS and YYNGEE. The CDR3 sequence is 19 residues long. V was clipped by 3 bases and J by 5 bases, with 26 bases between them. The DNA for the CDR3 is TGTGCCAGCAGCGAGGGGGTTGGACGGGTGGTGGCCAGGACCGGGGAGCTGTTTTTT. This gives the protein CASSEGVGRVVARTGELFF.